This is a list of T cell receptor beta chains from one sample in a study of cytomegalovirus exposure and HLA in healthy donors. The method was immunoSEQ multiplex PCR; TCRdb's version includes in-frame clones alone and lacks a portion of them. Of 95,000 to 150,000 clones in the sample, around 76% are singletons; the top ten hold around 13%. The source material was PBMCs. These receptors all come from a woman aged 55-70 years in good health and CMV-seropositive. Both conserved end residues are part of each CDR3. D genes are given only for firm matches. Rows give clone size only sometimes, using once, few, many, or a class for an expanded clone.

V,D,J,size,CDR3,DNA
TRBV7-2,TRBD2,TRBJ2-3,NA,CASSWTGGDTQYF,TGTGCCAGCAGCTGGACGGGGGGAGATACGCAGTATTTT
TRBV5-5,TRBD1,TRBJ2-7,NA,CASSEGASYEQYF,TGTGCCAGCAGTGAGGGGGCATCCTACGAGCAGTACTTC
TRBV7-8,NA,TRBJ2-1,NA,CASSLVWSANNEQFF,TGTGCCAGCAGCTTAGTTTGGAGCGCCAACAATGAGCAGTTCTTC
TRBV4-3,TRBD1,TRBJ1-4,few,CASSPSGTGYRATNEKLFF,TGCGCCAGCAGCCCATCCGGGACAGGGTATAGAGCAACTAATGAAAAACTGTTTTTT
TRBV23-1,NA,TRBJ1-1,NA,CASSQTSVNTEAFF,TGCGCCAGCAGTCAAACGTCGGTGAACACTGAAGCTTTCTTT
TRBV4-3,TRBD2,TRBJ2-3,NA,CASSQDWGGGLSDTQYF,TGCGCCAGCAGCCAAGATTGGGGCGGGGGGTTATCAGATACGCAGTATTTT
TRBV25-1,TRBD1,TRBJ1-2,NA,CASSDPQGGDRTYTF,TGTGCCAGCAGTGATCCACAGGGGGGGGATAGAACCTACACCTTC
TRBV15,NA,TRBJ2-1,once,CATSSDIDNEQFF,TGTGCCACCTCCTCAGACATCGACAATGAGCAGTTCTTC
TRBV6-6,TRBD1,TRBJ1-1,few,CASDRGLGNTEAFF,TGTGCCAGCGACAGGGGGCTTGGAAACACTGAAGCTTTCTTT
TRBV30,NA,TRBJ2-7,NA,CAWSNMAYEQYF,TGTGCCTGGAGTAACATGGCCTACGAGCAGTACTTC
TRBV28,NA,TRBJ2-3,NA,CASSLHREGTDTQYF,TGTGCCAGCAGTCTCCACAGGGAGGGGACAGATACGCAGTATTTT
TRBV7-9,NA,TRBJ2-3,NA,CASSPMAFGGRSTSTQYF,TGTGCCAGCAGCCCCATGGCGTTTGGAGGCAGATCGACAAGTACGCAGTATTTT
TRBV15,NA,TRBJ1-3,NA,CATSRGAGNTIYF,TGTGCCACCAGCCGGGGGGCTGGAAACACCATATATTTT
TRBV2,TRBD2,TRBJ2-4,NA,CASRGTSGNLAKNIQYF,TGTGCCAGCAGAGGGACTAGCGGGAACCTAGCCAAAAACATTCAGTACTTC
TRBV2,NA,TRBJ2-1,NA,CASEGRNEQFF,TGTGCCAGCGAGGGTAGGAATGAGCAGTTCTTC
TRBV6-1,TRBD2,TRBJ2-7,few,CASSEGLAGSYEQYF,TGTGCCAGCAGTGAGGGACTAGCGGGGTCCTACGAGCAGTACTTC